These T cell receptor beta chains were read from a single sample in a study of CD8 T cells in Susac syndrome. One entry per CDR3 protein results from TCRdb running MiXCR on the immunoSEQ multiplex PCR reads. The repertoire holds tens of thousands of distinct CDR3 sequences, with 90% to 95% as singletons. Material: CD8+ T cells from PBMCs. The source is a human donor with Susac syndrome. Both conserved end residues are part of each CDR3. The order of the fields is J gene, CDR3 length, V gene, clone size, D gene, CDR3 DNA, CDR3 protein. A D gene is named only where the DNA matches it firmly. Clone size, where shown, is once, few, many, or a class for clones that have expanded.

j_gene: TRBJ1-2
len: 12
v_gene: TRBV30
abundance: -
d_gene: -
CDR3nt: TGTGCCTGGAGTGACAGAGACTATGGCTACACCTTC
CDR3aa: CAWSDRDYGYTF

j_gene: TRBJ2-1
len: 17
v_gene: TRBV4-2
abundance: few
d_gene: TRBD2
CDR3nt: TGTGCCAGCAGCCAAGAGGGGACTAGCGGGGTTAGGGATGAGCAGTTCTTC
CDR3aa: CASSQEGTSGVRDEQFF

j_gene: TRBJ1-2
len: 15
v_gene: TRBV10-3
abundance: -
d_gene: -
CDR3nt: TGTGCCATCAGTGGCGGCAGGGAGGGGAACTATGGCTACACCTTC
CDR3aa: CAISGGREGNYGYTF

j_gene: TRBJ2-7
len: 14
v_gene: TRBV5-1
abundance: -
d_gene: TRBD1
CDR3nt: TGCGCCAGCACCCTCAGGGGGCTTCGGGACGAGCAGTACTTC
CDR3aa: CASTLRGLRDEQYF

j_gene: TRBJ1-1
len: 15
v_gene: TRBV10-2
abundance: -
d_gene: TRBD1
CDR3nt: TGCGCCAGCAGTGAGGGACAGGGGACGAACACTGAAGCTTTCTTT
CDR3aa: CASSEGQGTNTEAFF

j_gene: TRBJ1-1
len: 16
v_gene: TRBV15
abundance: -
d_gene: -
CDR3nt: TGTGCCACCAGCCTCAACTCAGGGGCCCCGGGCACTGAAGCTTTCTTT
CDR3aa: CATSLNSGAPGTEAFF

j_gene: TRBJ2-5
len: 14
v_gene: TRBV6-2/TRBV6-3
abundance: -
d_gene: TRBD2
CDR3nt: TGTGCCAGCGGTACTAGCGGTATTATGGAGACCCAGTACTTC
CDR3aa: CASGTSGIMETQYF

j_gene: TRBJ2-5
len: 14
v_gene: TRBV27
abundance: -
d_gene: TRBD2
CDR3nt: TGTGCCAGCACTCGGTTAGCGGGGGAAGAGACCCAGTACTTC
CDR3aa: CASTRLAGEETQYF

j_gene: TRBJ2-1
len: 16
v_gene: TRBV7-3
abundance: -
d_gene: -
CDR3nt: TGTGCCAGCAGCTTAAGCTACGGTGATCCCTACAATGAGCAGTTCTTC
CDR3aa: CASSLSYGDPYNEQFF

j_gene: TRBJ2-1
len: 14
v_gene: TRBV7-9
abundance: -
d_gene: -
CDR3nt: TGTGCCAGCAGCCCCAGGGGGGGGCCCAATGAGCAGTTCTTC
CDR3aa: CASSPRGGPNEQFF